This TCR beta chain was retrieved from a study of regulatory T cells in long-lasting Graves disease. This clonotype was observed a few times. A much larger clone differs from this one at a single base, so this may be a read error. Time point: newly diagnosed GD, antithyroid drugs for less than 3 months. PBMCs were the source of the RNA used for TCR sequencing. Investigators prepared the TCR beta libraries by applying iRepertoire HTBI primers and Arm-PCR of CDR3 regions. MiXCR, run by TCRdb on the multiplex PCR reads, gives a single entry per CDR3 protein. The sample shows about 440,000 distinct CDR3 sequences, around 14% of them seen only once. This CDR3 region has 12 residues. Germline lookup yields CDR1 LGHDT and CDR2 YNNKEL (reference sequence). The same data also went into a second study, on T cells in Graves' hyperthyroidism and ophthalmopathy.

The receptor was derived from a woman younger than 45 with Graves disease. Sequenced material: peripheral blood mononuclear cells (PBMCs), taken at new diagnosis, from a patient treated with antithyroid drugs. The chain couples TRBV3-1 to TRBJ2-1; D unclear. CDR3 DNA sequence: TGTGCCAGCAGCACTGGCGTCAATGAGCAGTCCTTC. Amino acid sequence: CASSTGVNEQSF.